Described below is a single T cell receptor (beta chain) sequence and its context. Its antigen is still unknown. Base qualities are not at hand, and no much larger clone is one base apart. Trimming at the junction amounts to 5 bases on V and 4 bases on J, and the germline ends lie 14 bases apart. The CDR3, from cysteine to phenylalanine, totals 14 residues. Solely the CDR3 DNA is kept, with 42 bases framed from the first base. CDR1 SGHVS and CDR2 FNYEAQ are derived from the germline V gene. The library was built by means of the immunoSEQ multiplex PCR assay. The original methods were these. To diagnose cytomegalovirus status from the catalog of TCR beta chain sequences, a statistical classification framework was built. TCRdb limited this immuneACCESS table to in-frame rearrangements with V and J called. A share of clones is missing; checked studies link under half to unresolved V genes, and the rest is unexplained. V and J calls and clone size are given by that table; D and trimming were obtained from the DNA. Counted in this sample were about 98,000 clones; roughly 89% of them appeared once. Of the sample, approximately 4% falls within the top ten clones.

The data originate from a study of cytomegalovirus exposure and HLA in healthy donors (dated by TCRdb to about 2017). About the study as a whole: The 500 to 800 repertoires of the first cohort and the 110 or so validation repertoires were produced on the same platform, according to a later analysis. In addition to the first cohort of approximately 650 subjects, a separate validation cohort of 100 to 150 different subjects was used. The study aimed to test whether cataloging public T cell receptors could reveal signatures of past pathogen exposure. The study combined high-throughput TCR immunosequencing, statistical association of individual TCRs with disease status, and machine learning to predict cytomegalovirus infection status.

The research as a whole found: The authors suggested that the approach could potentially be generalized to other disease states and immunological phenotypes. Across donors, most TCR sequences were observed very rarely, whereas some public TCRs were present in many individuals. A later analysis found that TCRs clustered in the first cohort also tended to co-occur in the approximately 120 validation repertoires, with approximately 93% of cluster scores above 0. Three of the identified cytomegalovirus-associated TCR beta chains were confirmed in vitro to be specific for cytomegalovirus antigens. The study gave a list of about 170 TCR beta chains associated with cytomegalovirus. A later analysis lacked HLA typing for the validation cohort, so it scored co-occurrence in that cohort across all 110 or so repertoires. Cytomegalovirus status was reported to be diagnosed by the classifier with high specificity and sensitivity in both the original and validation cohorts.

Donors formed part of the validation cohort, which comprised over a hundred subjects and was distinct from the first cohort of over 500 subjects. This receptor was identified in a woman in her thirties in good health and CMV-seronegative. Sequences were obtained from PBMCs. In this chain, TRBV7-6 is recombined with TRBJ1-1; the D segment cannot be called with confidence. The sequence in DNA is TGTGCCAGCAGCCCCGTCGGTGGGAGCACTGAAGCTTTCTTT. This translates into CASSPVGGSTEAFF.